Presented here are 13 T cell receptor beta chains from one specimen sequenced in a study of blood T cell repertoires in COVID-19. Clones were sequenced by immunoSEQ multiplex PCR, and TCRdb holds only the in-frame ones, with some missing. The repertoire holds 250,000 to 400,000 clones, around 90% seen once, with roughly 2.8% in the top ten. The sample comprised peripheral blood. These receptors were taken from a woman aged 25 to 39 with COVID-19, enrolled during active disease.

CDR3: CASSLDLAYNSPLHF. The CDR3, as DNA: TGCGCCAGCAGCTTGGACTTAGCCTATAATTCACCCCTCCACTTT. The chain has TRBV5-1 and TRBJ1-6; D call uncertain. The ends were cut back, 0 bases at V and 2 bases at J, with 6 bases in the middle. The CDR3 has 15 amino acids. CDR1 and CDR2 from the germline V gene are SGHRS and YFSETQ.

The DNA of the CDR3 is TGTGCCAGCGACTGGACAGGAAACACCGGGGAGCTGTTTTTT. Protein: CASDWTGNTGELFF. The chain joins TRBV7-2 to TRBJ2-2; 7 nucleotides agree with TRBD1. The ends lost 8 bases at V and 2 bases at J; junction bases unmatched: 5. Germline lookup yields CDR1 SGHTA and CDR2 FQGNSA. This CDR3 region has 14 residues. The whole variable domain, remainder taken from reference TRBV7-2 and TRBJ2-2, is GAGVSQSPSNKVTEKGKDVELRCDPISGHTALYWYRQSLGQGLEFLIYFQGNSAPDKSGLPSDRFSAERTGGSVSTLTIQRTQQEDSAVYLCASDWTGNTGELFFGEGSRLTVL.

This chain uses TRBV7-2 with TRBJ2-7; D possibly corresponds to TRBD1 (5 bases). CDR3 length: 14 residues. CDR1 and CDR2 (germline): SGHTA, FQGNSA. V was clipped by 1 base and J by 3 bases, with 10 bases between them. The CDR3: CASSLGTPRYEQYF. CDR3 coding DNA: TGTGCCAGCAGCTTAGGGACACCCCGCTACGAGCAGTACTTC.

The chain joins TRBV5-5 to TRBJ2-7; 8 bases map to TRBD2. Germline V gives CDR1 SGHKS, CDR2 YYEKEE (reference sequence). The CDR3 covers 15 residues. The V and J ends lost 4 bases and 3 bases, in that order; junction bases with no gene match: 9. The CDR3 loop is CASSRGRGAYYEQYF. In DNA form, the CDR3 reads TGTGCCAGCAGCCGTGGGCGGGGGGCTTACTACGAGCAGTACTTC.

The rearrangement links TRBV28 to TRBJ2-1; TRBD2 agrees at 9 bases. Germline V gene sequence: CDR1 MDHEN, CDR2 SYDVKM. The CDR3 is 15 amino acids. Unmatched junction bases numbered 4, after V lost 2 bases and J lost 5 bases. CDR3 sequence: CASSLAGGPHNEQFF. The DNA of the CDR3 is TGTGCCAGCAGTTTAGCGGGAGGGCCCCACAATGAGCAGTTCTTC.

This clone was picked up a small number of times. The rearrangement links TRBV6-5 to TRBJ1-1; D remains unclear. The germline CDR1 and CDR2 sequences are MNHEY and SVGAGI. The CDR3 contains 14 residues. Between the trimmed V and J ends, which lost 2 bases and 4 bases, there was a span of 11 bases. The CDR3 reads CASSYDTVSTEAFF. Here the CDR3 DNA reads TGTGCCAGCAGTTACGACACGGTATCCACTGAAGCTTTCTTT.

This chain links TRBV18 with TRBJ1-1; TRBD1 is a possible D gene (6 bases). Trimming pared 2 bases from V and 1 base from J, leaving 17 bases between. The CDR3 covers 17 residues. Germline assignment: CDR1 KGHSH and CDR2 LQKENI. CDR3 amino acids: CASSPKGHVRSNTEAFF. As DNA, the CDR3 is TGTGCCAGCTCACCAAAGGGACACGTCAGGTCGAACACTGAAGCTTTCTTT.

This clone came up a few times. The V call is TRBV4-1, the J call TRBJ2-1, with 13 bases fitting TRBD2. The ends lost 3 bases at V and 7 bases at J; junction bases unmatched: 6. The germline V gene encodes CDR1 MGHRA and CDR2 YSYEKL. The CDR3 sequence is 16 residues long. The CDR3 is CASSQLGTSGINEQFF. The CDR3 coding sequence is TGCGCCAGCAGCCAGTTAGGGACTAGCGGGATAAATGAGCAGTTCTTC.

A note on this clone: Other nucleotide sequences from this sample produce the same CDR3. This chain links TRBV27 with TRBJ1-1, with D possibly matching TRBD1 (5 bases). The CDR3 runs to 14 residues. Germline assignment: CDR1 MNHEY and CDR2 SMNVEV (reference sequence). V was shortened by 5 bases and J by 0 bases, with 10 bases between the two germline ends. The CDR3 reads CASSLGGVNTEAFF. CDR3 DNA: TGTGCCAGCAGTCTCGGGGGGGTGAACACTGAAGCTTTCTTT.

This CDR3 is CASGMRSTGNTIYF. CDR3 DNA sequence: TGTGCCAGCGGAATGCGGTCAACGGGAAACACCATATATTTT. The rearrangement joins TRBV6-5 to TRBJ1-3; D ambiguous. Trimming removed 8 bases at V and 4 bases at J, with 15 bases between. Per the germline V gene, CDR1 is MNHEY and CDR2 is SVGAGI. CDR3 length: 14 residues.

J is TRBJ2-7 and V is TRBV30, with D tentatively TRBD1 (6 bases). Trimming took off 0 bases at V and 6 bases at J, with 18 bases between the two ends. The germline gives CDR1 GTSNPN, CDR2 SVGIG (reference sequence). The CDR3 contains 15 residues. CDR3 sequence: CAWSVPGATVGEQYF. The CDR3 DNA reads TGTGCCTGGAGTGTACCAGGGGCCACGGTGGGCGAGCAGTACTTC.

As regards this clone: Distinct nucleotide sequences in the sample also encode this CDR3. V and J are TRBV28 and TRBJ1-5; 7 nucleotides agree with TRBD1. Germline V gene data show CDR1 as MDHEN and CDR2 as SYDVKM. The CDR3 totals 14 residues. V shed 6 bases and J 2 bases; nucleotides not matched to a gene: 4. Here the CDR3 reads CASSLGQGNQPQHF. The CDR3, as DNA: TGTGCCAGCAGCCTAGGACAGGGCAATCAGCCCCAGCATTTT.

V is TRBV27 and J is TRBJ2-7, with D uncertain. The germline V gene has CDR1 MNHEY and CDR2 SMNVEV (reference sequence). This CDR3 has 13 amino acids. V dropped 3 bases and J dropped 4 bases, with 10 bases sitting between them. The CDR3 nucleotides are TGTGCCAGCAGTTTTCGAGCTCAATACGAGCAGTACTTC. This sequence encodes CASSFRAQYEQYF.